This T cell receptor beta chain was profiled in a study of early T cells in non-severe SARS-CoV-2 infection. The wider study: Sequencing used unsorted whole-blood bulk RNA, so chains lack pairing.

The CDR3 consists of 11 residues. The V end was cut by 3 bases, the J end by 5 bases, with 6 bases between. Germline-derived CDR1 and CDR2 are GTSNPN and SVGIG (reference sequence). This clonotype was counted only a few times. The target antigen is unknown. Study conclusions and caveats: Lookups in VDJdb leaned toward anti-spike CD8 responses and missed private and CD4 specificities.

Individual cDNA molecules were tagged with unique molecular identifiers, the study reported. TCRdb re-called the 5' RACE reads with MiXCR, one entry per CDR3 protein. The profile shows 45,000 to 55,000 distinct CDR3 sequences, 6.5% of them singletons. The sequencing used whole blood, collected at baseline. This chain joins TRBV30 and TRBJ2-3; D is ambiguous. This receptor was taken from an adult who was a healthcare worker with PCR-confirmed SARS-CoV-2 infection or an uninfected control (not recorded which). The CDR3 protein is CAWRGKDTQYF. CDR3 coding DNA: TGTGCCTGGAGGGGGAAAGATACGCAGTATTTT. Drawing the rest from reference TRBV30 and TRBJ2-3, the complete variable domain is SQTIHQWPATLVQPVGSPLSLECTVEGTSNPNLYWYRQAAGRGLQLLFYSVGIGQISSEVPQNLSASRPQDRQFILSSKKLLLSDSGFYLCAWRGKDTQYFGPGTRLTVL.